These 8 T cell receptor beta chains share one sample of origin, sequenced in a study of OX40 agonist ivuxolimab in advanced cancers. The data were produced by immunoSEQ multiplex PCR, yet TCRdb's version contains in-frame clones alone and is incomplete. The sample lists just under 75,000 clones, 92% occurring once. The starting material was CD4+ or CD8+ T cells sorted from blood, obtained in a trial of the OX40 agonist ivuxolimab. The origin of the receptors is an adult with an advanced solid tumor such as melanoma, head and neck, liver or kidney cancer.

This rearrangement joins TRBV4-1 to TRBJ2-1; D is possibly TRBD2 (6 bases). This CDR3 is built from 14 residues. Trimming left V 3 bases short and J 9 bases short, with 15 bases between. CDR1 and CDR2 from the germline V gene are MGHRA and YSYEKL. CDR3 protein: CASSQERVGGEQFF. DNA for the CDR3: TGCGCCAGCAGCCAGGAGCGGGTCGGAGGTGAGCAGTTCTTC.

J is TRBJ1-4 and V is TRBV18; D unresolved. V lost 3 bases and J lost 8, with 19 bases in between. CDR3 length: 16 amino acids. Germline lookup yields CDR1 KGHSH and CDR2 LQKENI. The CDR3 here is CASSPEGGGFAEKLFF. Here the CDR3 DNA reads TGTGCCAGCTCACCCGAGGGAGGCGGGTTTGCCGAAAAACTGTTTTTT.

This clone came up once. The gene calls are TRBV11-2 and TRBJ2-7; the D gene could be TRBD1 or TRBD2 (5 bases each). Trimming stripped 7 bases from V and 6 bases from J, with 16 bases between. There are 13 residues in the CDR3. Per germline, CDR1 SGHAT and CDR2 FQNNGV. In DNA, the CDR3 is TGTGCCAGCAACCTAGCCGGGGCCGTCGAGCAGTACTTC. Translated, it gives CASNLAGAVEQYF. The full variable domain, its missing parts supplied by reference TRBV11-2 and TRBJ2-7, is EAGVAQSPRYKIIEKRQSVAFWCNPISGHATLYWYQQILGQGPKLLIQFQNNGVVDDSQLPKDRFSAERLKGVDSTLKIQPAKLEDSAVYLCASNLAGAVEQYFGPGTRLTVT.

The V gene is TRBV7-2, the J gene TRBJ1-2; D perhaps matches TRBD1 (6 bases). Germline CDR1 and CDR2: SGHTA and FQGNSA. There are 14 residues in the CDR3. Trimming removed 5 bases from V and 3 bases from J, with 13 bases in between. The CDR3 region is CASSHTGSDYGYTF. The CDR3 DNA reads as TGTGCCAGCAGCCATACAGGGAGTGACTATGGCTACACCTTC.

V gene TRBV6-5 combines with J gene TRBJ2-3; a possible D gene is TRBD2 (6 bases). CDR3 size: 15 residues. Deletions cut 3 bases from V and 1 base from J, with 11 bases between. Germline V gene sequence: CDR1 MNHEY, CDR2 SVGAGI. The CDR3 is CASSYRGRGTDTQYF. The CDR3 region has the DNA TGTGCCAGCAGTTATCGGGGGAGAGGCACAGATACGCAGTATTTT.

J is TRBJ1-2 and V is TRBV7-2; D call uncertain. Per germline, CDR1 SGHTA and CDR2 FQGNSA. Between the trimmed V and J ends, which lost 2 bases and 2 bases, there was a span of 12 bases. There are 15 residues in the CDR3. The CDR3, as DNA: TGTGCCAGCAGCTTAACCTTTGGAGCAAACTATGGCTACACCTTC. It yields the protein CASSLTFGANYGYTF.

The rearrangement joins TRBV30 to TRBJ2-7, with 7 bases fitting TRBD1. CDR3 length: 14 amino acids. The V gene's germline CDR1 is GTSNPN and CDR2 SVGIG (reference sequence). V was clipped by 2 bases and J by 4 bases; unmatched bases: 8. The CDR3 DNA is TGTGCCTGGAGTCACCCCGGGACAGATTACGAGCAGTACTTC. Protein product: CAWSHPGTDYEQYF.

The chain combines TRBV7-9 with TRBJ2-2; 7 bases are shared with TRBD1. From germline, CDR1 is SEHNR and CDR2 FQNEAQ (reference sequence). The V and J ends lost 0 bases and 2 bases, in that order; junction bases with no gene match: 3. There are 16 residues in the CDR3. Here the CDR3 DNA reads TGTGCCAGCAGCTTAGCCAACAGGGGTAACACCGGGGAGCTGTTTTTT. Translation: CASSLANRGNTGELFF. Full variable domain (remainder filled in from reference TRBV7-9 and TRBJ2-2): DTGVSQNPRHKITKRGQNVTFRCDPISEHNRLYWYRQTLGQGPEFLTYFQNEAQLEKSRLLSDRFSAERPKGSFSTLEIQRTEQGDSAMYLCASSLANRGNTGELFFGEGSRLTVL.